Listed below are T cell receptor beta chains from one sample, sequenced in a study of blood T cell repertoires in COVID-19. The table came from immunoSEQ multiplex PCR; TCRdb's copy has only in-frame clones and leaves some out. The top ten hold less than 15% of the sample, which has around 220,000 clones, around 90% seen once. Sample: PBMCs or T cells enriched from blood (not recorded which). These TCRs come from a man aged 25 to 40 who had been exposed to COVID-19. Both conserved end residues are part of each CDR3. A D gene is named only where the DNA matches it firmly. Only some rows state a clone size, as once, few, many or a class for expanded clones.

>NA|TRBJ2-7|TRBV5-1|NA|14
CASSSIAGSYEQYF
TGCGCCAGCAGCTCAATCGCAGGATCCTACGAGCAGTACTTC
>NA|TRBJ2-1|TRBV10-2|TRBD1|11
CASRQGHEQFF
TGCGCCAGCAGACAGGGGCATGAGCAGTTCTTC
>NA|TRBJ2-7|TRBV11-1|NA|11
CASSHSYEQYF
TGTGCCAGCAGTCACAGCTACGAGCAGTACTTC
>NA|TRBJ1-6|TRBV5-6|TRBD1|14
CASSRDSLNSPLHF
TGTGCCAGCAGCCGGGACAGCCTGAATTCACCCCTCCACTTT
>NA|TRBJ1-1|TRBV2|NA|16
CASSGSGPQAGAEAFF
TGTGCCAGCAGTGGCTCCGGGCCGCAAGCAGGGGCGGAAGCTTTCTTT
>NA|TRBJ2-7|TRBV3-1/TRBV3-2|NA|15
CASSKAGGPSYEQYF
TGTGCCAGCTCTAAAGCGGGCGGGCCCTCCTACGAGCAGTACTTC
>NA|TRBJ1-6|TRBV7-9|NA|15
CASSSPRSYNSPLHF
TGTGCCAGCAGCTCCCCACGGTCCTATAATTCACCCCTCCACTTT
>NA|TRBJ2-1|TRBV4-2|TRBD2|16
CASSQDSGGAYNEQFF
TGTGCCAGCAGCCAAGATAGCGGGGGGGCCTACAATGAGCAGTTCTTC
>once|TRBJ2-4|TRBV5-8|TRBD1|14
CASSYRGGRNIQYF
TGTGCCAGCAGCTACAGGGGCGGCAGGAACATTCAGTACTTC
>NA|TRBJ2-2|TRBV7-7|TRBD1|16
CASSDPGQGNTGELFF
TGTGCCAGCAGCGACCCGGGACAGGGAAACACCGGGGAGCTGTTTTTT
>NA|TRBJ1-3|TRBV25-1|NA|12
CASSDRGNTIYF
TGTGCCAGCAGTGATAGAGGAAACACCATATATTTT
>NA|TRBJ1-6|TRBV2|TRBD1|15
CASSEGTGYNSPLHF
TGTGCCAGCAGTGAGGGGACAGGTTATAATTCACCCCTCCACTTT
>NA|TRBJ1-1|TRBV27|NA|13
CASSLRQGWEAFF
TGTGCCAGCAGTTTACGTCAGGGTTGGGAAGCTTTCTTT
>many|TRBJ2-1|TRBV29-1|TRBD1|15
CSVERRDRINNEQFF
TGCAGCGTTGAACGTCGGGACAGGATAAACAATGAGCAGTTCTTC
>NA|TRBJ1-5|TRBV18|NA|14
CASSPPGSNQPQHF
TGTGCCAGCTCACCACCCGGTAGCAATCAGCCCCAGCATTTT
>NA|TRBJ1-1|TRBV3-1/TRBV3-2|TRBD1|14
CASSQGTGITEAFF
TGTGCCAGCAGCCAAGGGACAGGGATCACTGAAGCTTTCTTT
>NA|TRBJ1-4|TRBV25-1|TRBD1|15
CASSEANRGVEKLFF
TGTGCCAGCAGTGAAGCGAACAGGGGGGTCGAAAAACTGTTTTTT
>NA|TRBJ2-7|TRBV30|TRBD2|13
CAWSSGTSYEQYF
TGTGCCTGGTCTAGCGGAACCTCCTACGAGCAGTACTTC
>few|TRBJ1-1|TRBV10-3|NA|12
CAISAPQDKAFF
TGTGCCATCAGTGCCCCCCAGGACAAAGCTTTCTTT
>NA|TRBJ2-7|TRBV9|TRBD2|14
CASSAWGGNYEQYF
TGTGCCAGCAGCGCATGGGGGGGAAACTACGAGCAGTACTTC
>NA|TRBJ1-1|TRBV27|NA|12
CASSLSGGEAFF
TGTGCCAGCAGTTTATCGGGGGGAGAAGCTTTCTTT
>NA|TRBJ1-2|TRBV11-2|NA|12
CASYTTGYGYTF
TGTGCCAGTTATACCACAGGATACGGCTACACCTTC
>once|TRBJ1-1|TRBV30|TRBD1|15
CAWSTTGGLNTEAFF
TGTGCCTGGAGTACAACAGGGGGATTGAACACTGAAGCTTTCTTT
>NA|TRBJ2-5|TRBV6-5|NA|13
CASAWGQQETQYF
TGTGCCAGCGCTTGGGGGCAACAAGAGACCCAGTACTTC
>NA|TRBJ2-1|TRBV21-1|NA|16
CASSSVLAGGYNEQFF
TGTGCCAGCAGCAGCGTACTAGCGGGGGGGTACAATGAGCAGTTCTTC
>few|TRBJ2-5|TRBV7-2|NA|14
CASSLAQGGETQYF
TGTGCCAGCAGCTTAGCGCAGGGAGGAGAGACCCAGTACTTC
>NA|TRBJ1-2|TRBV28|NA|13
CASSLGGGFGYTF
TGTGCCAGCAGTTTAGGGGGAGGCTTTGGCTACACCTTC
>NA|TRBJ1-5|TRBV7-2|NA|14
CASSYLTGYQPQHF
TGTGCCAGCAGCTACCTGACAGGATATCAGCCCCAGCATTTT
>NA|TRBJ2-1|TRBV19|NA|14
CASRTIQGTGEQFF
TGTGCCAGTCGGACGATCCAGGGGACCGGTGAGCAGTTCTTC
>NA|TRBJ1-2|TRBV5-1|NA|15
CASRLALDRDYGYTF
TGCGCCAGCCGACTGGCATTGGACAGAGACTATGGCTACACCTTC
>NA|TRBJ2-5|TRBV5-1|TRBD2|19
CARSSRGLAGGVRQETQYF
TGCGCCCGCAGCTCCCGGGGACTAGCGGGGGGGGTACGCCAAGAGACCCAGTACTTC
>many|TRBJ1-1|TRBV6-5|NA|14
CASSYDPGATEAFF
TGTGCCAGCAGTTATGATCCAGGGGCCACTGAAGCTTTCTTT
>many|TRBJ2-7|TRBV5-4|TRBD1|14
CASSRGTGSYEQYF
TGTGCCAGCAGCCGCGGGACAGGGTCCTACGAGCAGTACTTC
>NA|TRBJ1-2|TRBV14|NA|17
CASSSLSAGYRVRGYTF
TGTGCCAGCAGCTCCCTAAGTGCGGGCTACAGGGTGAGAGGCTACACCTTC
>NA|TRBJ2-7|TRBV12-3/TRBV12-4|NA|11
CASSEAYEQYF
TGTGCCAGCAGTGAAGCGTACGAGCAGTACTTC
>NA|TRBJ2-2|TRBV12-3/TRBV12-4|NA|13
CASSNRFTGELFF
TGTGCCAGCAGTAACAGATTCACCGGGGAGCTGTTTTTT